These 17 T cell receptor beta chains were all obtained from the same sample, sequenced in a study of T cell responses to AZD1222 COVID-19 vaccine. Sequencing was performed with immunoSEQ multiplex PCR; in TCRdb, only in-frame clones are kept and a portion is missing. This sample has about 110,000 clones, with approximately 86% found just once. Here the sequenced sample was peripheral blood, taken on day 0 of MenACWY control vaccination. Every receptor here comes from an adult in good health.

V usage is TRBV3-1 (or the pseudogene TRBV3-2) and J usage is TRBJ2-1; D gene uncertain. Between the trimmed V and J ends, which lost 6 bases and 5 bases, there was a span of 14 bases. The CDR3 covers 14 residues. Germline V gene sequence: CDR1 LGHDT, CDR2 YNNKEL (reference sequence). CDR3 DNA: TGTGCCAGCAGTCCGGAAAGGGTCCACAATGAGCAGTTCTTC. Its protein is CASSPERVHNEQFF.

CDR3 nucleotide sequence: TGTGCCAGCAGCCAAGACACAAAACGTACGCAGTATTTT. It encodes CASSQDTKRTQYF. The chain employs TRBV3-1 (or the pseudogene TRBV3-2) and TRBJ2-3; D not resolved. Germline V CDR1 and CDR2: LGHDT, YNNKEL (reference sequence). The ends were cut back, 0 bases at V and 8 bases at J, with 9 bases in the middle. CDR3 size: 13 residues.

The genes are TRBV6-5 and TRBJ1-6; 7 nucleotides line up with TRBD1. This CDR3 has 15 residues. V gave up 7 bases and J gave up 9 bases; unmatched junction bases: 12. Per germline, CDR1 MNHEY and CDR2 SVGAGI. CDR3 DNA: TGTGCCAGCATCAGGGACAGCCAGGTCGCTTCACCCCTCCACTTT. This encodes CASIRDSQVASPLHF.

The chain uses TRBV7-2 and TRBJ1-6; perhaps TRBD1 as D (6 bases). Trimming pared 6 bases from V and 7 bases from J, leaving 19 bases between. CDR1 and CDR2 (germline): SGHTA, FQGNSA. The CDR3 is 16 residues long. The CDR3 nucleotides are TGTGCCAGCAGTCGGAGTCCGGGGGCTAGGAATTCACCCCTCCACTTT. This encodes CASSRSPGARNSPLHF.

This chain links TRBV27 with TRBJ1-1; D perhaps matches TRBD1 (5 bases). Germline V gene sequence: CDR1 MNHEY, CDR2 SMNVEV (reference sequence). The CDR3 totals 15 residues. Deletions cut 2 bases from V and 0 bases from J, with 10 bases between. CDR3 in DNA: TGTGCCAGCAGTTTAGGGTGGGGGTTGAACACTGAAGCTTTCTTT. It codes for CASSLGWGLNTEAFF.

The J gene is TRBJ1-1, the V gene TRBV20-1, with a possible D match to TRBD1 (6 bases). V lost 5 bases and J 9 bases, leaving 13 bases between the germline ends. The CDR3 is 11 amino acids. The germline V gene has CDR1 DFQATT and CDR2 SNEGSKA (reference sequence). The CDR3 reads CSASRTAKAFF. The CDR3 DNA is TGCAGTGCTTCCCGGACAGCGAAAGCTTTCTTT.

The V call is TRBV11-2, the J call TRBJ2-2; 8 bases agree with TRBD1. The germline gives CDR1 SGHAT, CDR2 FQNNGV. V gave up 4 bases and J gave up 3 bases; unmatched junction bases: 4. This CDR3 comprises 15 residues. CDR3 nucleotides: TGTGCCAGCAGCTACGGGACAGGATACACCGGGGAGCTGTTTTTT. Amino acids: CASSYGTGYTGELFF.

The rearrangement uses TRBV19 and TRBJ1-5; 7 bases match TRBD1. Per germline, CDR1 LNHDA and CDR2 SQIVND (reference sequence). J was trimmed by 4 bases and V by 5 bases; bases with no gene match: 5. This CDR3 contains 14 residues. The chain's CDR3 is CASSLGGGNQPQHF. The CDR3 nucleotides are TGTGCCAGTAGTTTAGGGGGCGGGAATCAGCCCCAGCATTTT.

V is TRBV18 and J is TRBJ1-2; no firm D call. The CDR3 is 13 residues long. In germline, CDR1 is KGHSH, CDR2 LQKENI. Trimming left V 3 bases short and J 7 bases short, with 12 bases between. The CDR3 DNA reads as TGTGCCAGCTCACCCACCGAAGGGAGTGGCTACACCTTC. Amino acids: CASSPTEGSGYTF.

The CDR3 reads CAISPLGGNTEAFF. Here the CDR3 DNA reads TGTGCCATCAGCCCATTGGGTGGGAACACTGAAGCTTTCTTT. V is TRBV10-3 and J is TRBJ1-1; D gene uncertain. The V end lost 6 bases, the J end lost 1 base, and 12 bases lay between the germline ends. This CDR3 comprises 14 residues. Germline lookup yields CDR1 ENHRY and CDR2 SYGVKD.

The V gene is TRBV7-2, the J gene TRBJ1-1; D unclear. From germline, CDR1 is SGHTA and CDR2 FQGNSA. The CDR3 consists of 13 residues. V lost 5 bases and J 1 base, leaving 8 bases between the germline ends. The CDR3: CASSRDTNTEAFF. In DNA, the CDR3 is TGTGCCAGCAGCAGAGACACGAACACTGAAGCTTTCTTT.

The table lists this clone with a few counts. The V gene is TRBV4-1, the J gene TRBJ2-1; 7 nucleotides align to TRBD2. CDR3 length equals 16 residues. The junction had 10 bases not matched to a gene; V was cut back by 3 bases and J by 5 bases. CDR1 is MGHRA and CDR2 is YSYEKL in the germline V gene. The DNA of the CDR3 is TGCGCCAGCAGCCACGTTGGGAGGGACGTTGACAATGAGCAGTTCTTC. Its protein product is CASSHVGRDVDNEQFF.

V is TRBV11-3 and J is TRBJ1-3; maybe TRBD1 (5 bases). The CDR3 is made up of 17 amino acids. V gave up 2 bases and J gave up 0 bases, with 14 bases separating them. Germline V gives CDR1 SGHNT, CDR2 YENEEA. The CDR3: CASSLNRQVLSGNTIYF. The CDR3 nucleotides read TGTGCCAGCAGCTTAAACAGGCAGGTCCTCTCTGGAAACACCATATATTTT. The variable domain in full, with the rest retrieved from reference TRBV11-3 and TRBJ1-3, is EAGVVQSPRYKIIEKKQPVAFWCNPISGHNTLYWYLQNLGQGPELLIRYENEEAVDDSQLPKDRFSAERLKGVDSTLKIQPAELGDSAVYLCASSLNRQVLSGNTIYFGEGSWLTVV.

The V gene is TRBV2, the J gene TRBJ2-7, with D possibly matching TRBD2 (5 bases). The CDR3 consists of 15 residues. Deletions cut 2 bases from V and 3 bases from J, with 14 bases between. Per germline, CDR1 SNHLY and CDR2 FYNNEI. The CDR3: CASSERGLAGYEQYF. The CDR3 bases are TGTGCCAGCAGTGAAAGAGGTCTAGCCGGCTACGAGCAGTACTTC. The complete variable domain, with remaining parts taken from reference TRBV2 and TRBJ2-7, reads EPEVTQTPSHQVTQMGQEVILRCVPISNHLYFYWYRQILGQKVEFLVSFYNNEISEKSEIFDDQFSVERPDGSNFTLKIRSTKLEDSAMYFCASSERGLAGYEQYFGPGTRLTVT.

The genes are TRBV29-1 and TRBJ1-3; TRBD1 matches at 7 bases. Germline-derived CDR1 and CDR2 are SQVTM and ANQGSEA. Losses at the gene ends were 7 bases for V and 0 bases for J; bases not matched to a gene: 3. This CDR3 comprises 13 residues. CDR3: CSGAGGSGNTIYF. The CDR3 DNA reads as TGCAGCGGCGCAGGGGGCTCTGGAAACACCATATATTTT.

The chain couples TRBV19 to TRBJ2-5, with a weak D call TRBD1 (5 bases). V lost 6 bases to trimming and J lost 2 bases, with 7 bases between them. The CDR3 runs 12 residues. Germline loops: CDR1 LNHDA, CDR2 SQIVND (reference sequence). The CDR3 DNA reads TGTGCCAGTAGAACAGGTCAAGAGACCCAGTACTTC. This gives the protein CASRTGQETQYF.

J is TRBJ1-4 and V is TRBV4-2, with unresolved D. Germline CDR1 is LGHNA and CDR2 is YNFKEQ. This CDR3 comprises 14 residues. V was pared by 4 bases and J by 2 bases, with 8 bases between. The CDR3 nucleotides read TGTGCCAGCAGCCCCTCGCAGACTAATGAAAAACTGTTTTTT. Translating it yields CASSPSQTNEKLFF.